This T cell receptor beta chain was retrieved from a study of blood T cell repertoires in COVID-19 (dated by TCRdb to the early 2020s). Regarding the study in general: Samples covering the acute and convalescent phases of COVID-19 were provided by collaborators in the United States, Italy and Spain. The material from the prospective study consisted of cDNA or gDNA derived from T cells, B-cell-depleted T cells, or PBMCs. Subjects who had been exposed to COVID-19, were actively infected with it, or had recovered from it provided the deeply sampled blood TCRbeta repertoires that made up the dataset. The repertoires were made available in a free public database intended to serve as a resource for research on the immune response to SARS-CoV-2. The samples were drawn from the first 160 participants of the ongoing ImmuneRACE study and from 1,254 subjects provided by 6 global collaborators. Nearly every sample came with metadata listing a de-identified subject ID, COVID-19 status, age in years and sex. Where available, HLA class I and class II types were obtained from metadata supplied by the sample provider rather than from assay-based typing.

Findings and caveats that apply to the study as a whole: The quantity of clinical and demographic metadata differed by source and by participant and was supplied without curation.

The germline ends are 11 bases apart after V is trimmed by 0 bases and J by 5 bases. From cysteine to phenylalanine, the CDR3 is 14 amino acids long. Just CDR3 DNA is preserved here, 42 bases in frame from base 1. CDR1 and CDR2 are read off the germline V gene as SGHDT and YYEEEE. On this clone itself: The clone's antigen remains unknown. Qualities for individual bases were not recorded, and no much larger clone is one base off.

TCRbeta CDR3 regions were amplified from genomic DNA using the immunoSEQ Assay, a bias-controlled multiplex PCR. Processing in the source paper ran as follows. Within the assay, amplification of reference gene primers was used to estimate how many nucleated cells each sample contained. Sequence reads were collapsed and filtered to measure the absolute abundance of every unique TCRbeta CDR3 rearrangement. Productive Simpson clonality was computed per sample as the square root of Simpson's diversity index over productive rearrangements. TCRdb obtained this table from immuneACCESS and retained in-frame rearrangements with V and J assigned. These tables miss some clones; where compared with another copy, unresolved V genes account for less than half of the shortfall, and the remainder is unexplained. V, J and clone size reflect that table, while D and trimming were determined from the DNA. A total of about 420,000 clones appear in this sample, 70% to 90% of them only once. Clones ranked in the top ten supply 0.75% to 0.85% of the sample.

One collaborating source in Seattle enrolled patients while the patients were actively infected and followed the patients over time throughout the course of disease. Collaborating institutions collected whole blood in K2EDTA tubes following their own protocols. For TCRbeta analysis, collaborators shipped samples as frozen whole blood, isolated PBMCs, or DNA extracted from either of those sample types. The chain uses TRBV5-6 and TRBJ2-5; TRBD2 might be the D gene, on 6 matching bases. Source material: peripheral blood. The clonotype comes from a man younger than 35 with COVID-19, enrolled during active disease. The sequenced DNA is TGTGCCAGCAGCTTGGCCGGGGGTTCGGAGACCCAGTACTTC. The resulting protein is CASSLAGGSETQYF.